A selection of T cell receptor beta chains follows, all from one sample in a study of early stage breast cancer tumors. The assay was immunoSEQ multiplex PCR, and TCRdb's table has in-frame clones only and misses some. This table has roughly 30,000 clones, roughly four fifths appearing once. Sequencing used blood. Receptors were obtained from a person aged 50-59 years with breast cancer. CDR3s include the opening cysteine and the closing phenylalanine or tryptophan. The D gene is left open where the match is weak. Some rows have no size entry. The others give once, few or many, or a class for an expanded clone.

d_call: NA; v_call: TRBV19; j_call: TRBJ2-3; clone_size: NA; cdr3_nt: TGTGCCAGTGCCGACGGGCACCTCACAGATACGCAGTATTTT; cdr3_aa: CASADGHLTDTQYF
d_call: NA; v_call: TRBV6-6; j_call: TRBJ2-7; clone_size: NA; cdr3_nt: TGTGCCAGCGCCGCTGAAACCTACGAGCAGTACTTC; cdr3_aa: CASAAETYEQYF
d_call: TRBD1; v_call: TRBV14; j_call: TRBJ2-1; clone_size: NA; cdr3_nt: TGTGCCAGCAGCCGGATGACAGGGTACAATGAGCAGTTCTTC; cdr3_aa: CASSRMTGYNEQFF
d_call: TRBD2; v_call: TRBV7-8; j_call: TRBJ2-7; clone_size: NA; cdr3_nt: TGTGCCAGCAGCAATAGCGGGAGGGCCTACGAGCAGTACTTC; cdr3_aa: CASSNSGRAYEQYF
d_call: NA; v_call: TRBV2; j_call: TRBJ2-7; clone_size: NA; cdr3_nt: TGTGCCAGCAGGGACGGGGAATCCGAGCAGTACTTC; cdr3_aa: CASRDGESEQYF
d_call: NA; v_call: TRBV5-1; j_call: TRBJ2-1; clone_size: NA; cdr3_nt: TGCGCCAGCAGCTCCACCAGGGGACGCTCCTACAATGAGCAGTTCTTC; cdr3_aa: CASSSTRGRSYNEQFF
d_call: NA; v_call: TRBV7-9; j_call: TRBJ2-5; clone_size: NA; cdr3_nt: TGTGCCAGCAGCTCAAGATGGGGAATCCAAGAGACCCAGTACTTC; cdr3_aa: CASSSRWGIQETQYF
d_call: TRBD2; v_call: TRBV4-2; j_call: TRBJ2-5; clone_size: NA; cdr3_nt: TGTGCCAGCAGCCAAGGGAGCGGGGGCGGAGAGACCCAGTACTTC; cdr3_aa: CASSQGSGGGETQYF
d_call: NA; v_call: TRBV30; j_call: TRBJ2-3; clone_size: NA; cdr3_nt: TGTGCCTGGAGTCACGACTCAGCAAGGGGCGCAGATACGCAGTATTTT; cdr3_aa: CAWSHDSARGADTQYF
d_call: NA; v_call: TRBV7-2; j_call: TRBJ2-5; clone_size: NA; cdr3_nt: TGTGCCAGCAGCTTAGTTCCCGTCCAAGAGACCCAGTACTTC; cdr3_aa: CASSLVPVQETQYF
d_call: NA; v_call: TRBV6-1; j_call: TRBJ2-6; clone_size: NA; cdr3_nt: TGTGCCAGCAGTGAAGGAGACTCTGGGGCCAACGTCCTGACTTTC; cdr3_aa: CASSEGDSGANVLTF
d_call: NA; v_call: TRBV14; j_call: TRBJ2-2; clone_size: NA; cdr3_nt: TGTGCCAGCAGCCATGTGCGGAGGAAGGGGGGCAGCACCGGGGAGCTGTTTTTT; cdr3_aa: CASSHVRRKGGSTGELFF
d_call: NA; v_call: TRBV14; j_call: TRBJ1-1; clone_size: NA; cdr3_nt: TGTGCCAGCAGCGACCACCTCTGGGGGAGCGGCACTGAAGCTTTCTTT; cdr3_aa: CASSDHLWGSGTEAFF
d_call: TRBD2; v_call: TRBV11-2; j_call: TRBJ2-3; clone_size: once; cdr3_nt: TGTGCCAGCAGCTTAGGGACTAGCGGGAAGGGTACGCAGTATTTT; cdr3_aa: CASSLGTSGKGTQYF
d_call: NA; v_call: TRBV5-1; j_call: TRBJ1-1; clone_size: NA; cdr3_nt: TGCGCCAGCACCCCACAGGGCTTTGATGGCACTGAAGCTTTCTTT; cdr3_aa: CASTPQGFDGTEAFF
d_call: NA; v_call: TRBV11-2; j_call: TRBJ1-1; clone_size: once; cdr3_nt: TGTGCCAGCAGCTTAGGTACTGGTAGAGCTTTCTTT; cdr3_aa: CASSLGTGRAFF
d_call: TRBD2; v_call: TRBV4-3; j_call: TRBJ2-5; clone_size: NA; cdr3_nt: TGCGCCAGCAGCCAAGCGGAGCTAGCGGGACTAGAGACCCAGTACTTC; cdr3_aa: CASSQAELAGLETQYF
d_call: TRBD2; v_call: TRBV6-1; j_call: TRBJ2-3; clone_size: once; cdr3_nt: TGTGCCAGCAGTGCTTCGACTAGCGGGATCGGAAATACGCAGTATTTT; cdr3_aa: CASSASTSGIGNTQYF
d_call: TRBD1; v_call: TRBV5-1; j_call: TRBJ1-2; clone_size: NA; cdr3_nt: TGCGCCAGCAGCCACTCCGGGACAGATGGCTACACCTTC; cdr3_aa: CASSHSGTDGYTF
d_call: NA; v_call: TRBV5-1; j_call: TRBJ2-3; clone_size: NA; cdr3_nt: TGCGCCAGCAGCTGGTATAGCAGCACAGATACGCAGTATTTT; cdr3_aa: CASSWYSSTDTQYF
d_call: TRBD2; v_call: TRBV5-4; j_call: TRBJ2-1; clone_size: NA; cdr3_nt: TGTGCCACCTCGACTAGCGGGAAGGAGGAGCAGTTCTTC; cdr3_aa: CATSTSGKEEQFF
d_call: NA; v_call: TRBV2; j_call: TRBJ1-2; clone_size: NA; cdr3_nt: TGTGCCAGTGAAGGGGGGGCGGATGGCTACACCTTC; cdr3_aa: CASEGGADGYTF
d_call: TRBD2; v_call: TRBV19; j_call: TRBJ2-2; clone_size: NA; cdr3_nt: TGTGCCAGTAGTGGACTAGCGGCAAACACCGGGGAGCTGTTTTTT; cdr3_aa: CASSGLAANTGELFF